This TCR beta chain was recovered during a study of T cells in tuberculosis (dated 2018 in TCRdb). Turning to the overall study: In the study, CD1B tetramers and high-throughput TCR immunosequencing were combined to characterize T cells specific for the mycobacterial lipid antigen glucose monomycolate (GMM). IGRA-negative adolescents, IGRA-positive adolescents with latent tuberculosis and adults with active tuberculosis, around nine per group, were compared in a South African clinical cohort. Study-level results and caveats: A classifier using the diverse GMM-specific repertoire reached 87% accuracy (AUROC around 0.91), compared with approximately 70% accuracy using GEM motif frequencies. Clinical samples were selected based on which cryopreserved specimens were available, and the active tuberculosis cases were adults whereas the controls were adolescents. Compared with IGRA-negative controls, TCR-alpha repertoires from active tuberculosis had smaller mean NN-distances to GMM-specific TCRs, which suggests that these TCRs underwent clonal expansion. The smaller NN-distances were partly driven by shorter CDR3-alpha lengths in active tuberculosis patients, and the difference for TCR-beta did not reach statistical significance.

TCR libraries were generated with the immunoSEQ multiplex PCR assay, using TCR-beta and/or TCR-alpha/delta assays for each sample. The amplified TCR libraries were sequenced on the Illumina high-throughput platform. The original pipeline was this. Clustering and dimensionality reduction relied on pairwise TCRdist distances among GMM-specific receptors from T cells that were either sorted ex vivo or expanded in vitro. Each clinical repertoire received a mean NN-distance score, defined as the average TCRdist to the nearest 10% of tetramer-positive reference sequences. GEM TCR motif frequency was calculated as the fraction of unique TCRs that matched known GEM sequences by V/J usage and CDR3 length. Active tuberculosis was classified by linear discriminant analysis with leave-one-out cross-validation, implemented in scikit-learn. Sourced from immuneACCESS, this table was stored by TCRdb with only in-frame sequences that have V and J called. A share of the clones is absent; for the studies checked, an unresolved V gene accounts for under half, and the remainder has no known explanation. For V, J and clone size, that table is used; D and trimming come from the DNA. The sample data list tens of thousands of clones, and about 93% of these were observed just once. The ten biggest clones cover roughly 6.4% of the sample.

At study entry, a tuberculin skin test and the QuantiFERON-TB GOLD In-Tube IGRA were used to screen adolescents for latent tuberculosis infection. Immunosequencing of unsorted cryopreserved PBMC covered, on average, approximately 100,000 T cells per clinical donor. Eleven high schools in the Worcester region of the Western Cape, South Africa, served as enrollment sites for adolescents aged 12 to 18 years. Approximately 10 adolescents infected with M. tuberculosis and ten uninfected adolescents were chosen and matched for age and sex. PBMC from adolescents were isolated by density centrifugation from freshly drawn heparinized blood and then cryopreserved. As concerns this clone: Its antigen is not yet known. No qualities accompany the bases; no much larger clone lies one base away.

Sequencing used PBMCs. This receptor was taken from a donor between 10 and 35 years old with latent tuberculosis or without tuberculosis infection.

Here is the DNA: TGTGCCAGCAGCACGCAGGGGGTCGGTGGAAACACCATATATTTT. Translated, it gives CASSTQGVGGNTIYF. This receptor chain uses TRBV9 and TRBJ1-3; 7 bases in the junction line up with TRBD1. From cysteine to phenylalanine, the CDR3 is 15 amino acids long. Only the CDR3 DNA is retained, 45 bases long and in frame from the first base. Based on the germline V gene, the CDR1 and CDR2 sequences are SGDLS and YYNGEE. Trimming leaves V shorter by 4 bases and J shorter by 3 bases, with the junction holding 7 bases beyond the gene matches.